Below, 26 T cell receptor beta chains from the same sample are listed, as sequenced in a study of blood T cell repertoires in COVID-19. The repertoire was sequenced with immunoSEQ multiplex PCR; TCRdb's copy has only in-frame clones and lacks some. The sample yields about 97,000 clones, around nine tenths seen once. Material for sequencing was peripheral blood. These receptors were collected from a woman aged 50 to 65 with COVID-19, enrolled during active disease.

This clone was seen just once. The CDR3 DNA reads TGTGCCAGCAGCCAAGCGCAGGGGGGTGGCTACACCTTC. It translates to CASSQAQGGGYTF. The rearrangement uses TRBV3-1 (or the pseudogene TRBV3-2) and TRBJ1-2; 7 bases align to TRBD1. Germline CDR1 is LGHDT and CDR2 is YNNKEL (reference sequence). This CDR3 comprises 13 residues. The V and J ends lost 1 base and 7 bases, in that order; junction bases with no gene match: 3.

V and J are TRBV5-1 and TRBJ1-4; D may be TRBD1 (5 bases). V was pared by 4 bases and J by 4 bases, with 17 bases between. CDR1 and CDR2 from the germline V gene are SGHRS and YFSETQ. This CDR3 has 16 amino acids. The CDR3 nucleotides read TGCGCCAGCAGCCAAATAAGCGACAGATTTAATGAAAAACTGTTTTTT. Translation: CASSQISDRFNEKLFF.

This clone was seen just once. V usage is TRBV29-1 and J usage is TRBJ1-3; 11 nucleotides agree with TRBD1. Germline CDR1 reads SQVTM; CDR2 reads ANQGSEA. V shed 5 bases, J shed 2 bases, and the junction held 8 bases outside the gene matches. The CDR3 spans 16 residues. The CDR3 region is CSVQLGTGGTGNTIYF. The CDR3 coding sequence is TGCAGCGTTCAGCTCGGGACAGGGGGAACTGGAAACACCATATATTTT.

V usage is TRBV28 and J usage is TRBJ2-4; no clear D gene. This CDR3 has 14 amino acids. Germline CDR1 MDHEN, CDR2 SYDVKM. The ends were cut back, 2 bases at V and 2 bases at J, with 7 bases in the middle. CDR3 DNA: TGTGCCAGCAGTTTAACGGTAACCAAAAACATTCAGTACTTC. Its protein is CASSLTVTKNIQYF. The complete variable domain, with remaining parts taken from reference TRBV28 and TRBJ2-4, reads DVKVTQSSRYLVKRTGEKVFLECVQDMDHENMFWYRQDPGLGLRLIYFSYDVKMKEKGDIPEGYSVSREKKERFSLILESASTNQTSMYLCASSLTVTKNIQYFGAGTRLSVL.

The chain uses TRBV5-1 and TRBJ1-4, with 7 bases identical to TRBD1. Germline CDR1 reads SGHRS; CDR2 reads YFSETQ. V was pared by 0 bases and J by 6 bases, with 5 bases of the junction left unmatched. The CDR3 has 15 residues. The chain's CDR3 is CASSLVLGTDEKLFF. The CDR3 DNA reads TGCGCCAGCAGCTTGGTTTTAGGGACAGATGAAAAACTGTTTTTT.

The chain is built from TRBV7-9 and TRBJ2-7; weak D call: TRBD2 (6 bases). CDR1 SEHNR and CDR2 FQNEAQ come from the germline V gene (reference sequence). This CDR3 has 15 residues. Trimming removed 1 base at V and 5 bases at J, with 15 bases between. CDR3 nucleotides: TGTGCCAGCAGCTTAGGCAAGGGACGCGGGGACGAGCAGTACTTC. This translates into CASSLGKGRGDEQYF.

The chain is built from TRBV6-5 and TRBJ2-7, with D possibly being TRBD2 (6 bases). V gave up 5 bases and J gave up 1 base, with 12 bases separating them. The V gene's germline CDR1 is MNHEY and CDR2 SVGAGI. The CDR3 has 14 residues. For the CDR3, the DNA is TGTGCCAGCAGTAGAAGGGGACTTTCCTACGAGCAGTACGTC. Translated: CASSRRGLSYEQYV.

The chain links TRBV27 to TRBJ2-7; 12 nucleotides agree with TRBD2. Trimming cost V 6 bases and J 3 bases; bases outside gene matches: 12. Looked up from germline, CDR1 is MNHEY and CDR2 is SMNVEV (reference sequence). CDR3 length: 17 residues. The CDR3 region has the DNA TGTGCCAGCAGCGCCGTAAACCTAGCGGGGGGGCGCTACGAGCAGTACTTC. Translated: CASSAVNLAGGRYEQYF.

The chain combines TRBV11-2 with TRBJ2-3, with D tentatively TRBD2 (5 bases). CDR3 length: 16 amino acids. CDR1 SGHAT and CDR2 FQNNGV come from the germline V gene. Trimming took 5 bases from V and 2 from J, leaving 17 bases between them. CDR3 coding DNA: TGTGCCAGCAGCCGGAGGTCGGGGATTGACACAGATACGCAGTATTTT. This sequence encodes CASSRRSGIDTDTQYF.

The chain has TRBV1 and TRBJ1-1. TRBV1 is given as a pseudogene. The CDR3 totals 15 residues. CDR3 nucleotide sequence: TGCACCAGCTGCTCCGGCGGGGCGAAGAACACTGAAGCTTTCTTT. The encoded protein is CTSCSGGAKNTEAFF.

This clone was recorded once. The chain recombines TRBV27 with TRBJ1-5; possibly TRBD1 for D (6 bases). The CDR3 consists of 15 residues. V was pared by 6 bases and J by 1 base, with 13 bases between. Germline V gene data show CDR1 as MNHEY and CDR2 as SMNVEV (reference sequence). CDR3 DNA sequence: TGTGCCAGCAGCCGGGACATCGGAAGCAATCAGCCCCAGCATTTT. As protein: CASSRDIGSNQPQHF.

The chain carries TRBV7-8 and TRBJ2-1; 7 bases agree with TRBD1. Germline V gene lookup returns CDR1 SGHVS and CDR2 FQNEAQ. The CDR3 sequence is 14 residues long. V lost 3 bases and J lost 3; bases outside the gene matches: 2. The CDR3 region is CASSFRDSYNEQFF. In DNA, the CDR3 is TGTGCCAGCAGCTTCCGGGACAGCTACAATGAGCAGTTCTTC.

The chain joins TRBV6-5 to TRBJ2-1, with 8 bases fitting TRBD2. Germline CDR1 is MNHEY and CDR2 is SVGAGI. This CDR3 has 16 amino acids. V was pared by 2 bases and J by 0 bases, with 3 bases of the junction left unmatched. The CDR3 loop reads CASSYGGGSSYNEQFF. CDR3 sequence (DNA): TGTGCCAGCAGTTACGGCGGGGGGAGCTCCTACAATGAGCAGTTCTTC.

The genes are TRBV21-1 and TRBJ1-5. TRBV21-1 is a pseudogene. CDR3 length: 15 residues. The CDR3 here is CASSKKVRENQPQHF. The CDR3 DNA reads TGTGCCAGCAGCAAAAAAGTTCGGGAAAATCAGCCCCAGCATTTT.

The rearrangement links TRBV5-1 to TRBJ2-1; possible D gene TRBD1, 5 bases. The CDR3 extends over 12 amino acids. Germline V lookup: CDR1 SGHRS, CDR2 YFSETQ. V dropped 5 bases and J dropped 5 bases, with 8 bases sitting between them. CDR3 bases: TGCGCCAGCAGGCCACAGGACAATGAGCAGTTCTTC. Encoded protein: CASRPQDNEQFF.

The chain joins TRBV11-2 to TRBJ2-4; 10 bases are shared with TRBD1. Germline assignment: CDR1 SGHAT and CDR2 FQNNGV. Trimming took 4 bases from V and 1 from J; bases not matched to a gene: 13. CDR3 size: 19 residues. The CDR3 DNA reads TGTGCCAGCAGCTCCAGATTAGGGACAGGGGTTTTGGCCAAAAACATTCAGTACTTC. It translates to CASSSRLGTGVLAKNIQYF.

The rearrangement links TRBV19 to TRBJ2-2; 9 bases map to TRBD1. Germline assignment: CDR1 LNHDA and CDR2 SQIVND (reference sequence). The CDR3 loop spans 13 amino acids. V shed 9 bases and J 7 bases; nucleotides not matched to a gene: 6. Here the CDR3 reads CASRTGAGGELFF. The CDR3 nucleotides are TGTGCCAGCAGGACAGGGGCGGGCGGGGAGCTGTTTTTT.

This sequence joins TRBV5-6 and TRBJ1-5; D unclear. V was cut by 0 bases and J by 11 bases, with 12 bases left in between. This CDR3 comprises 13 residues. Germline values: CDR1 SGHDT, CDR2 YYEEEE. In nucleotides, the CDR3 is TGTGCCAGCAGCTTGGCCACTAGTGGGGCCCAGCATTTT. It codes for CASSLATSGAQHF.

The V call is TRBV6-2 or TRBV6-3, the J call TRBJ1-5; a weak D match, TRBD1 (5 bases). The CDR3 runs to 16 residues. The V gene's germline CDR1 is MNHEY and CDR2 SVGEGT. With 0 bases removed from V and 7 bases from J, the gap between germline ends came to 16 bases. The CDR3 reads CASSYSNPGLGQPQHF. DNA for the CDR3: TGTGCCAGCAGTTACTCGAACCCAGGGCTTGGACAGCCCCAGCATTTT.

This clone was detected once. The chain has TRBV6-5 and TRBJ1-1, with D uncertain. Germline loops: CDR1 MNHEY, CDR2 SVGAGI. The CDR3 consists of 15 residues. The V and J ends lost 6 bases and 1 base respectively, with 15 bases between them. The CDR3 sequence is CASRILSGGNTEAFF. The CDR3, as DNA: TGTGCCAGCAGGATTCTTAGTGGAGGGAACACTGAAGCTTTCTTT.

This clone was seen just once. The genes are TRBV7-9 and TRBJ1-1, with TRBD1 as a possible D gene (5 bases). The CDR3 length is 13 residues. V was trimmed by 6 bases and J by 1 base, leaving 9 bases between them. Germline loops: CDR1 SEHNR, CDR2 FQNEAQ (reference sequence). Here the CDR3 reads CASSPGQNTEAFF. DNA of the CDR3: TGTGCCAGCAGTCCCGGACAGAACACTGAAGCTTTCTTT.

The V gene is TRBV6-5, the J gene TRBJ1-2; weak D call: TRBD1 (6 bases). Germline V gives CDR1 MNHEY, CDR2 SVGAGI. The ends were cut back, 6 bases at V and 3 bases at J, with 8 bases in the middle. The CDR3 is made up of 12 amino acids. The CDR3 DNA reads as TGTGCCAGCAGCTCAGGGGACTATGGCTACACCTTC. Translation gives CASSSGDYGYTF.

CDR3 in DNA: TGTGCCACCAGCAGAGATCTAAGGAGCTACGAGCAGTACGTC. It yields the protein CATSRDLRSYEQYV. V gene TRBV15 combines with J gene TRBJ2-7; D is ambiguous. CDR1 and CDR2 from the germline V gene are LNHNV and YYDKDF (reference sequence). The ends were cut back, 0 bases at V and 3 bases at J, with 9 bases in the middle. There are 14 residues in the CDR3.

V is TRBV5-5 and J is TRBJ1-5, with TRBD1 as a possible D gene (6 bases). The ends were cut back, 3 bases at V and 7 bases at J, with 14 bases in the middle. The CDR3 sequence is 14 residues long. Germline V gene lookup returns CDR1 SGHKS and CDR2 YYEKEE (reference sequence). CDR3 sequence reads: CASSSGQTGQPQHF. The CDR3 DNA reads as TGTGCCAGCAGCTCTGGACAGACGGGCCAGCCCCAGCATTTT.

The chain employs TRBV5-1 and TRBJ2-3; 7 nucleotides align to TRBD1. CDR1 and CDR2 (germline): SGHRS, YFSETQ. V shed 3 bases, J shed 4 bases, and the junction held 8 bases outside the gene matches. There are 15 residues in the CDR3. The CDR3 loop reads CASSSPTGRADTQYF. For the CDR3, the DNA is TGCGCCAGCAGCTCCCCGACAGGGCGGGCAGATACGCAGTATTTT.

This chain's CDR3 is CASSQGTPEAFF. Written as DNA, the CDR3 is TGTGCCAGCAGCCAAGGGACACCTGAAGCTTTCTTT. This chain joins TRBV14 and TRBJ1-1; a weak D match, TRBD1 (5 bases). The germline V gene has CDR1 SGHDN and CDR2 FVKESK. Trimming pared 1 base from V and 6 bases from J, leaving 6 bases between. The CDR3 consists of 12 residues.